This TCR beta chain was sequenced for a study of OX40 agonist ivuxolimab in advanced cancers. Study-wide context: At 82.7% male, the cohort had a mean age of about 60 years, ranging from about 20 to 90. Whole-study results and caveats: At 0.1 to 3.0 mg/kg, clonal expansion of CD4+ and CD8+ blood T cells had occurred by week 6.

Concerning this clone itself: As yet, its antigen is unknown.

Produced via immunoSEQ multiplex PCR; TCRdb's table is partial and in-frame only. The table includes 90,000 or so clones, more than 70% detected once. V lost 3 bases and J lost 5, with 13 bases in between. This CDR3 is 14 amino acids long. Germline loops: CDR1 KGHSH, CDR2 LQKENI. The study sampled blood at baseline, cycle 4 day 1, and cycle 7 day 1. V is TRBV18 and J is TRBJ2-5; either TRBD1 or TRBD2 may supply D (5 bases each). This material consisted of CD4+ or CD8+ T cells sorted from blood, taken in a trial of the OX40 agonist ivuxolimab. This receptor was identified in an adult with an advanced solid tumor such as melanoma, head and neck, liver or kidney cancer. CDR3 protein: CASSPAGAGETQYF. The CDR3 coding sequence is TGTGCCAGCTCACCGGCTGGGGCGGGCGAGACCCAGTACTTC.